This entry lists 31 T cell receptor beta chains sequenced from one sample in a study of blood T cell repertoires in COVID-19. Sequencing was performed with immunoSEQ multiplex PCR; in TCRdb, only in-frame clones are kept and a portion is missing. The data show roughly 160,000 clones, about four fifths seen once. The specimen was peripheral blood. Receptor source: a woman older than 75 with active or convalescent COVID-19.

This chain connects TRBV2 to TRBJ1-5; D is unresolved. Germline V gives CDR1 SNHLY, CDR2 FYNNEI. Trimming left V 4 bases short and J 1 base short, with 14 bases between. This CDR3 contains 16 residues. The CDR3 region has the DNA TGTGCCAGCAGTGCACATGGCGGGAGCAGCAATCAGCCCCAGCATTTT. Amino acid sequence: CASSAHGGSSNQPQHF.

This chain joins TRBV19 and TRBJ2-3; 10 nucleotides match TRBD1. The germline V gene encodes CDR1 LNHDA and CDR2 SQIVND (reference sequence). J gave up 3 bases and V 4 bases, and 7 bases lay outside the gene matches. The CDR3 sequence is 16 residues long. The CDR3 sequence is CASSKYPGQGTDTQYF. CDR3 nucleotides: TGTGCCAGTAGTAAATACCCGGGACAGGGGACAGATACGCAGTATTTT.

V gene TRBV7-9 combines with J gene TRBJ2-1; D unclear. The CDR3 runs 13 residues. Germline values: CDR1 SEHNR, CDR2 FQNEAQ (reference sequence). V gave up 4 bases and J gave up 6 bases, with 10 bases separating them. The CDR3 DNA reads TGTGCCAGCAGCTCCTCCGGTGGCAATGAGCAGTTCTTC. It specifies CASSSSGGNEQFF.

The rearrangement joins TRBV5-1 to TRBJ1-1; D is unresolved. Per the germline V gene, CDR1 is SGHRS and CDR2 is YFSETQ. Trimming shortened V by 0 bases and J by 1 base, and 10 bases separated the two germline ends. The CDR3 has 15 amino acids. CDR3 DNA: TGCGCCAGCAGCTTGGGGACGGGAGCGAACACTGAAGCTTTCTTT. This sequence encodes CASSLGTGANTEAFF.

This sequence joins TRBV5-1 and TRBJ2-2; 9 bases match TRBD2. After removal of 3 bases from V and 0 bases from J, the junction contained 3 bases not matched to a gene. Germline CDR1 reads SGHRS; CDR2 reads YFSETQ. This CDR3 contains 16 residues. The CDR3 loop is CASSYASGTNTGELFF. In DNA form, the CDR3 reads TGCGCCAGCAGCTATGCTAGCGGGACGAACACCGGGGAGCTGTTTTTT.

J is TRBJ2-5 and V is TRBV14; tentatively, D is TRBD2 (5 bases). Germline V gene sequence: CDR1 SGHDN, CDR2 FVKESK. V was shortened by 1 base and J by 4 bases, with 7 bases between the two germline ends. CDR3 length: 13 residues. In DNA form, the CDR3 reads TGTGCCAGCAGCCAAGGAGGGCTAGAGACCCAGTACTTC. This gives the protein CASSQGGLETQYF.

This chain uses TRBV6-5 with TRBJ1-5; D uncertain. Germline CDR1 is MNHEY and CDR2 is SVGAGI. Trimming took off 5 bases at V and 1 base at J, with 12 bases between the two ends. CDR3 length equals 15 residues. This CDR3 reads CASSPGDSSNQPQHF. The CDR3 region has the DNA TGTGCCAGCAGTCCCGGGGATTCGAGCAATCAGCCCCAGCATTTT.

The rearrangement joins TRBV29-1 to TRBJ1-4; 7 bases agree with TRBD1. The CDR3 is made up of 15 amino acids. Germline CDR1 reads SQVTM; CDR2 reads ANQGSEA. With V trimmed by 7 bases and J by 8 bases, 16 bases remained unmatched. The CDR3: CSARGIQGVKEKLFF. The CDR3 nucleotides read TGCAGCGCTAGGGGGATTCAGGGGGTAAAAGAAAAACTGTTTTTT.

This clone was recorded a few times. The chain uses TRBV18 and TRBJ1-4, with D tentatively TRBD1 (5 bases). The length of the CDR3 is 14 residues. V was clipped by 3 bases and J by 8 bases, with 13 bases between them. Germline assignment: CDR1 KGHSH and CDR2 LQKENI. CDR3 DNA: TGTGCCAGCTCACCCCCGGGGGATAGCGAAAAACTGTTTTTT. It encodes CASSPPGDSEKLFF.

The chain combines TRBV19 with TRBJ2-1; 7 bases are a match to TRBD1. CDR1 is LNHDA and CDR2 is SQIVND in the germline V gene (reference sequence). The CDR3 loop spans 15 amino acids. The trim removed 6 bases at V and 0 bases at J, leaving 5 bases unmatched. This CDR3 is CASRPDRTSYNEQFF. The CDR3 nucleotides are TGTGCCAGTAGGCCGGACAGGACCTCCTACAATGAGCAGTTCTTC.

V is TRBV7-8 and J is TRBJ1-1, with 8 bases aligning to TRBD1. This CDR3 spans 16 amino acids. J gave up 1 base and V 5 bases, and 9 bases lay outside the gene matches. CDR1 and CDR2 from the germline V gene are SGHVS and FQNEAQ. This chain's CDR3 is CASSAGTGPQNTEAFF. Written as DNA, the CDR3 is TGTGCCAGCAGCGCTGGGACAGGCCCCCAGAACACTGAAGCTTTCTTT.

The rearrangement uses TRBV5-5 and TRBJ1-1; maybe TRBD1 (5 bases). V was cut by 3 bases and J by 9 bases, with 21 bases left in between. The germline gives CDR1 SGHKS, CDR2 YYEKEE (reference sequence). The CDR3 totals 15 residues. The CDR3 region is CASSSTQGGWDKAFF. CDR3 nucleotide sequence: TGTGCCAGCAGCTCAACCCAGGGAGGTTGGGATAAAGCTTTCTTT.

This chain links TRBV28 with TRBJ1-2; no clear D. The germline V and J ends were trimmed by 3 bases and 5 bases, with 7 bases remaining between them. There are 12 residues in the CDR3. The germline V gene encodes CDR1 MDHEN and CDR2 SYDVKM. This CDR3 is CASSLNQYGYTF. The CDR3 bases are TGTGCCAGCAGTTTGAATCAGTATGGCTACACCTTC.

CDR3 nucleotides: TGTGCCAGCAGCTTAAGAATAAGTCCTAGCGGGGCAAACAATGAGCAGTTCTTC. Protein product: CASSLRISPSGANNEQFF. The chain recombines TRBV7-9 with TRBJ2-1, with 9 bases matching TRBD2. CDR3 length equals 18 residues. CDR1 and CDR2 from the germline V gene are SEHNR and FQNEAQ (reference sequence). Trimming at V came to 2 bases and at J to 5 bases, leaving 13 bases not matched to a gene.

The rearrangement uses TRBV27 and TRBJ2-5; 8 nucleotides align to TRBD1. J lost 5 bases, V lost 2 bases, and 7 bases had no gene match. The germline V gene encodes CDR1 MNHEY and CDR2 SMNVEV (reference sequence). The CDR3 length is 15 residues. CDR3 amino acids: CASSLGDRFIETQYF. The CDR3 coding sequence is TGTGCCAGCAGTTTAGGGGACAGGTTTATTGAGACCCAGTACTTC.

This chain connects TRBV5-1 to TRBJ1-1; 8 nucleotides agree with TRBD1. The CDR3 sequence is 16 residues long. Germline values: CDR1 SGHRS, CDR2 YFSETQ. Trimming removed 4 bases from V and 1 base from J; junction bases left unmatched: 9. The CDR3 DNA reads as TGCGCCAGCAGCCAAAAGGGGACAGGCCCGAACACTGAAGCTTTCTTT. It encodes CASSQKGTGPNTEAFF.

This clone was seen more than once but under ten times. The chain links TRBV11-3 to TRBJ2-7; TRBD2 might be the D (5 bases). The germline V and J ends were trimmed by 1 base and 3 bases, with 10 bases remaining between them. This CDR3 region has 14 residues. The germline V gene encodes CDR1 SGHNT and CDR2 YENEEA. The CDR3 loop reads CASSLGGPSYEQYF. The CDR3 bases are TGTGCCAGCAGCTTAGGAGGGCCGAGCTACGAGCAGTACTTC.

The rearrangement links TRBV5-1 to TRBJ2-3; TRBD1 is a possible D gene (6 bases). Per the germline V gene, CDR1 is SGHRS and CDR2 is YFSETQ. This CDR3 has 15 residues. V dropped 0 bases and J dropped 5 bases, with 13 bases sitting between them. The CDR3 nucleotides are TGCGCCAGCAGCTTGGCCTCAACAGGGCGAGATACGCAGTATTTT. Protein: CASSLASTGRDTQYF. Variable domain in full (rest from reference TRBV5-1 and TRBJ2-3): KAGVTQTPRYLIKTRGQQVTLSCSPISGHRSVSWYQQTPGQGLQFLFEYFSETQRNKGNFPGRFSGRQFSNSRSEMNVSTLELGDSALYLCASSLASTGRDTQYFGPGTRLTVL.

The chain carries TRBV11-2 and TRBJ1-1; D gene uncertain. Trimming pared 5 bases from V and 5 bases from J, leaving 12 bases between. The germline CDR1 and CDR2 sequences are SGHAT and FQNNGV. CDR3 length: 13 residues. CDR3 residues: CASSPPAGTEAFF. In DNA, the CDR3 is TGTGCCAGCAGCCCCCCAGCGGGGACTGAAGCTTTCTTT.

CDR3 residues: CASSPAASPETQYF. Here the CDR3 DNA reads TGTGCCAGCTCACCGGCGGCTAGCCCAGAGACCCAGTACTTC. The genes are TRBV18 and TRBJ2-5, with a weak D call TRBD2 (5 bases). V was trimmed by 3 bases and J by 4 bases, leaving 12 bases between them. The CDR3 covers 14 residues. Germline values: CDR1 KGHSH, CDR2 LQKENI.

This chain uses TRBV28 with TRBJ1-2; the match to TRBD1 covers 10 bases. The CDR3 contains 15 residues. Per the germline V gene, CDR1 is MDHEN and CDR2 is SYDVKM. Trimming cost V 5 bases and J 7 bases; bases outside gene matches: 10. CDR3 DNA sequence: TGTGCCAGCAGTCGCAGGGACAGGGGATTGGCTGGCTACACCTTC. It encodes CASSRRDRGLAGYTF.

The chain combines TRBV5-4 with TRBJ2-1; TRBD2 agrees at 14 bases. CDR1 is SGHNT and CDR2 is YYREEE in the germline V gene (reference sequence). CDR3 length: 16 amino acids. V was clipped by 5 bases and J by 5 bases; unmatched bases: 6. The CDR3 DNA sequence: TGTGCCAGCAGACCGCCGGGACTAGCGGGAGACAATGAGCAGTTCTTC. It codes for CASRPPGLAGDNEQFF.

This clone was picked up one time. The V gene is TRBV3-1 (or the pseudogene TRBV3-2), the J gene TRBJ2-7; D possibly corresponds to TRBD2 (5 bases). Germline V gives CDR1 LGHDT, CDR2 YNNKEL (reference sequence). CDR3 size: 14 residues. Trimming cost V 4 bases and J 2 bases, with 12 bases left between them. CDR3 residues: CASSPSGIPYEQYF. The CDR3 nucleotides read TGTGCCAGCAGCCCTTCCGGGATTCCCTACGAGCAGTACTTC.

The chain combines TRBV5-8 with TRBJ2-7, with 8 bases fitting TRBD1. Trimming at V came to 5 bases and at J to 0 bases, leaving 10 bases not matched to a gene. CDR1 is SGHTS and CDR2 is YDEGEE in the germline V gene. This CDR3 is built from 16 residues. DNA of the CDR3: TGTGCCAGCAGAAATCCCCCAGGGGGCAGCTCCTACGAGCAGTACTTC. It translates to CASRNPPGGSSYEQYF. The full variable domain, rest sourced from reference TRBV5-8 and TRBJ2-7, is EAGVTQSPTHLIKTRGQQATLRCSPISGHTSVYWYQQALGLGLQFLLWYDEGEERNRGNFPPRFSGRQFPNYSSELNVNALELEDSALYLCASRNPPGGSSYEQYFGPGTRLTVT.

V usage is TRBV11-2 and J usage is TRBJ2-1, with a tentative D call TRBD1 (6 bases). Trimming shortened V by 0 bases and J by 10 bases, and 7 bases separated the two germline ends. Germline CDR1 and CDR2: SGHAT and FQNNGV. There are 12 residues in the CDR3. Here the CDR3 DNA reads TGTGCCAGCAGCTTAGATGGGGGCGAGCAGTTCTTC. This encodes CASSLDGGEQFF. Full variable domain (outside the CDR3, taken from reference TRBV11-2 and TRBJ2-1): EAGVAQSPRYKIIEKRQSVAFWCNPISGHATLYWYQQILGQGPKLLIQFQNNGVVDDSQLPKDRFSAERLKGVDSTLKIQPAKLEDSAVYLCASSLDGGEQFFGPGTRLTVL.

The CDR3 spells CASRGPGLAVHEQYF. CDR3 nucleotides: TGTGCCAGCAGAGGACCGGGACTAGCAGTGCACGAGCAGTACTTC. The chain couples TRBV25-1 to TRBJ2-7; the match to TRBD2 covers 9 bases. J gave up 5 bases and V 6 bases, and 11 bases lay outside the gene matches. The CDR3 spans 15 residues. CDR1 and CDR2 from the germline V gene are MGHDK and SYGVNS.

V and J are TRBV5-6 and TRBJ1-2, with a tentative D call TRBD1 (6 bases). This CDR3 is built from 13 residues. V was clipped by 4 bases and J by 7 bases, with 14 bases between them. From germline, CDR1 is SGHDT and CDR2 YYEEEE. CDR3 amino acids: CASSGTGLSGYTF. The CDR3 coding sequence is TGTGCCAGCAGCGGAACAGGGTTGAGTGGCTACACCTTC.

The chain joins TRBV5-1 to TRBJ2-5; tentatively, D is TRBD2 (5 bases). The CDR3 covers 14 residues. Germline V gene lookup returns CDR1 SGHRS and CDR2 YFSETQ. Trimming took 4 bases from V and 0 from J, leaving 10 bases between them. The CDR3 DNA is TGCGCCAGCAGCCCCACCGGGAACCAAGAGACCCAGTACTTC. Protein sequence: CASSPTGNQETQYF.

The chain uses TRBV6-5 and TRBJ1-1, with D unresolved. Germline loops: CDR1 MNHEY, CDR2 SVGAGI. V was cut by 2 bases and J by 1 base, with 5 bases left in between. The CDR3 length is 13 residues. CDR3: CASSYMANTEAFF. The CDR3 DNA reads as TGTGCCAGCAGTTACATGGCGAACACTGAAGCTTTCTTT.

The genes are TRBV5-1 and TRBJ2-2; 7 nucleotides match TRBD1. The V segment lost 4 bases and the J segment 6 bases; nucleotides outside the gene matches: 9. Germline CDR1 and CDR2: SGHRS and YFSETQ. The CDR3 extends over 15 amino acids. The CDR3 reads CASSKDRQGPGELFF. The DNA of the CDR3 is TGCGCCAGCAGCAAAGACCGACAGGGCCCCGGGGAGCTGTTTTTT.

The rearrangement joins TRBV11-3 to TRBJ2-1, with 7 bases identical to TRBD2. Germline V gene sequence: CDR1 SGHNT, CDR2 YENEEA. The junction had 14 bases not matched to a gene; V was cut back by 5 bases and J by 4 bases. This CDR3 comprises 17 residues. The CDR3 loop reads CASSPREGGPEYNEQFF. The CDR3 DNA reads TGTGCCAGCAGCCCTAGGGAGGGAGGGCCGGAATACAATGAGCAGTTCTTC.